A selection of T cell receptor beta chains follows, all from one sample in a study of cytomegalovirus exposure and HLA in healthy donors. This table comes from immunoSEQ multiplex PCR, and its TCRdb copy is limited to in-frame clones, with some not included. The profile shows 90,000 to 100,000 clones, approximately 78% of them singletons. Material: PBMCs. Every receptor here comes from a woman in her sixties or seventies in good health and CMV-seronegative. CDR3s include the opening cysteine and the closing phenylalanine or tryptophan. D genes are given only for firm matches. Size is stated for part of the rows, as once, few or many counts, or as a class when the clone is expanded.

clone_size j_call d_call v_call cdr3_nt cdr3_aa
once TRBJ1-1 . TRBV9 TGTGCCAGCAGCGTTGAGATGAACACTGAAGCTTTCTTT CASSVEMNTEAFF
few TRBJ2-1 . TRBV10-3 TGTGCCATCAGTGGGATGGGCGGGACCACCATGATCGATGAGCAGTTCTTC CAISGMGGTTMIDEQFF
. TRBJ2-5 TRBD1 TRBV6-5 TGTGCCAGCAGCTGGGGACAGGGGTTGAAGACCCAGTACTTC CASSWGQGLKTQYF
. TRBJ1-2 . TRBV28 TGTGCCAGCAGTCCACCGGGACTGACCTATGGCTACACCTTC CASSPPGLTYGYTF
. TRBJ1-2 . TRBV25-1 TGTGCCAGCACCCCAGGGGAGGGCGGCTACACCTTC CASTPGEGGYTF
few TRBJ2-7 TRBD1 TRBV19 TGTGCCAGTAGTATCGGGACAGTTTTCTACGAGCAGTACTTC CASSIGTVFYEQYF
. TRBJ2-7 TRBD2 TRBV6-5 TGTGCCAGCAGTTACGATCCTAGCGGGAGGGGGTACGAGCAGTACTTC CASSYDPSGRGYEQYF
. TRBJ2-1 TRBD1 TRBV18 TGTGCCAGCTCACCATTGGGACAGGGGTCCAATGAGCAGTTCTTC CASSPLGQGSNEQFF
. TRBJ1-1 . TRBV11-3 TGTGCCAGCAGCTTAACAACGAACACTGAAGCTTTCTTT CASSLTTNTEAFF
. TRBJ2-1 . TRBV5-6 TGTGCCAGCAGCTTCTATTCTAGTTTGTACAATGAGCAGTTCTTC CASSFYSSLYNEQFF
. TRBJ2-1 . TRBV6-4 TGTGCCAGCAGTGACGGAGACAATGAGCAGTTCTTC CASSDGDNEQFF
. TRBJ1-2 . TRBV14 TGTGCCAGCAGCCAAGATCTCGAGGATGGCTACACCTTC CASSQDLEDGYTF
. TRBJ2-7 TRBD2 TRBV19 TGTGCCAGTCGGGGGACTAGCGGCTACGAGCAGTACTTC CASRGTSGYEQYF
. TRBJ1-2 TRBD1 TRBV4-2 TGTGCCAGCAGCCAAGGACAGGGAGGCTATGGCTACACCTTC CASSQGQGGYGYTF
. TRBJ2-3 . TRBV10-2 TGCGCCAGCAGTGAAGCAGGTGATACGCAGTATTTT CASSEAGDTQYF
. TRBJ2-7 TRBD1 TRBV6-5 TGTGCCAGCAGTCGAGGACAGGGGGCGAACGAGCAGTACTTC CASSRGQGANEQYF
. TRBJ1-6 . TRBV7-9 TGTGCCAGCAGCCCGGGGGGGCTAAGTTCACCCCTCCACTTT CASSPGGLSSPLHF
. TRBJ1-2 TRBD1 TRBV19 TGTGCCAGTTTTTTGACAGGGGATGGCTACACCTTC CASFLTGDGYTF
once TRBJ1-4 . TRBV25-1 TGTGCCAGCAGTGAATTTCAGGGGATTGGTGAAAAACTGTTTTTT CASSEFQGIGEKLFF